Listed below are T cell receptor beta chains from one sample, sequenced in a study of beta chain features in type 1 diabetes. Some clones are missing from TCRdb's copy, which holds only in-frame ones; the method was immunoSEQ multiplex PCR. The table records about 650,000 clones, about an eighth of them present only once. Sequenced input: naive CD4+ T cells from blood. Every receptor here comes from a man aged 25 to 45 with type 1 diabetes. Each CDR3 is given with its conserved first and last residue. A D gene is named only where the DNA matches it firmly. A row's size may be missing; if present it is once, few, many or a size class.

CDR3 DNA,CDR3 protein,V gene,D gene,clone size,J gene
TGTGCCAGCAGCGCCGGACTCCTCTCCTACGAGCAGTACTTC,CASSAGLLSYEQYF,TRBV7-2,.,few,TRBJ2-7
TGTGCCAGCAGCGTAGGGACGGGAAGCGGCACAGATACGCAGTATTTT,CASSVGTGSGTDTQYF,TRBV9,.,.,TRBJ2-3
TGCGCCAGCAGCTTGGAAGGGACGCAACAAGAGACCCAGTACTTC,CASSLEGTQQETQYF,TRBV5-1,.,few,TRBJ2-5
TGTGCCAGTAGTCCGGGACAAGGGTCCCCCTACGAGCAGTACTTC,CASSPGQGSPYEQYF,TRBV19,.,few,TRBJ2-7
TGTGCCAGCGGTTATCAGCCCCAGCATTTT,CASGYQPQHF,TRBV6-5,.,.,TRBJ1-5
TGTGCCAGCAGTGACTCCCCCGGGACAGGGGTGCTAGAAGGCTACACCTTC,CASSDSPGTGVLEGYTF,TRBV6-4,TRBD1,.,TRBJ1-2
TGTGCCAGCAGCTTAGTCCGGGACAGGGATTCCTACGAGCAGTACTTC,CASSLVRDRDSYEQYF,TRBV7-9,TRBD1,few,TRBJ2-7
TGTGCCAGCAGCTTGAACCTAGACTTCGGGTACAATGAGCAGTTCTTC,CASSLNLDFGYNEQFF,TRBV11-3,.,few,TRBJ2-1
TGTGCCAGCAGCCCTCGTGGTAGCGGGGGAGGAGAGACCCAGTACTTC,CASSPRGSGGGETQYF,TRBV11-2,TRBD2,.,TRBJ2-5
TGTGCCAGCAGCTTATTTGCGGGGGCTCTGGCAGATACGCAGTATTTT,CASSLFAGALADTQYF,TRBV7-9,.,few,TRBJ2-3
TGTGCCAGCAGCTTCGCGACTAGCGGGGTCCAAGAGACCCAGTACTTC,CASSFATSGVQETQYF,TRBV5-4,TRBD2,few,TRBJ2-5
TGTGCCAGCAGCTCGTCGCCTCACACAGATACGCAGTATTTT,CASSSSPHTDTQYF,TRBV7-2,.,few,TRBJ2-3
TGCGCCAGCAGGCCCGGGACAGAGAATTCACCCCTCCACTTT,CASRPGTENSPLHF,TRBV5-1,TRBD1,.,TRBJ1-6
TGTGCCAGCAGCTCCCCGGGACTAATTGTTGTCAGGGTCAATGAGCAGTTCTTC,CASSSPGLIVVRVNEQFF,TRBV7-6,TRBD2,few,TRBJ2-1
TGTGCCAGCAGGGTGGACACCTCTGGGGCCAACGTCCTGACTTTC,CASRVDTSGANVLTF,TRBV7-2,.,.,TRBJ2-6
TGTGCCAGCAGCAGAGGGGAGGGGGACCAAGAGACCCAGTACTTC,CASSRGEGDQETQYF,TRBV4-2,.,.,TRBJ2-5
TGTGCCAGCAGCTGGGACTATTCAGCTAGTGAGCAGTTCTTC,CASSWDYSASEQFF,TRBV5-4,TRBD2,.,TRBJ2-1
TGTGCCAGTAGCACGGACAGGGCGGGAAAGACCCAGTACTTC,CASSTDRAGKTQYF,TRBV19,TRBD1,.,TRBJ2-5
TGCAGCGTTGACAGCTCCTACAATGAGCAGTTCTTC,CSVDSSYNEQFF,TRBV29-1,.,.,TRBJ2-1
TGTGCCAGCAGTCCCCTTCTTGAGGCAGGGCGGTCCAATGAGCAGTTCTTC,CASSPLLEAGRSNEQFF,TRBV28,.,few,TRBJ2-1
TGCAGCGTTGAATGGATGAACACTGAAGCTTTCTTT,CSVEWMNTEAFF,TRBV29-1,.,few,TRBJ1-1
TGTGCCAGCAGTGAAACCAGCCGCGGCGAGCAGTACTTC,CASSETSRGEQYF,TRBV6-1,.,few,TRBJ2-7
TGTGCCAGCAGTGTCCCGGGACAGCGGCAGTTCTTC,CASSVPGQRQFF,TRBV27,TRBD1,few,TRBJ2-1